The rows below give T cell receptor beta chains drawn from one sample of a study of control samples from healthy donors and cancer patients. The method was immunoSEQ multiplex PCR; TCRdb's version includes in-frame clones alone and lacks a portion of them. This table holds more than 95,000 clones, approximately 92% found once. The sequenced material came from PBMCs. All receptors come from a man aged 80 or over with head and neck cancer. CDR3s include the opening cysteine and the closing phenylalanine or tryptophan. The D gene is left open where the match is weak. Expanded clones are given a class, and other clones once, few, many or no size at all.

CDR3 DNA	CDR3 protein	V gene	D gene	clone size	J gene
TGCGCCAGCAGCTTGGGTGGGGAGGGCTCGGGACAGCCCCAGCATTTT	CASSLGGEGSGQPQHF	TRBV5-1	NA	NA	TRBJ1-5
TGCAGTGCTAGTTTAACTCAAGGGAGGACTGAAGCTTTCTTT	CSASLTQGRTEAFF	TRBV20-1	NA	NA	TRBJ1-1
TGTGCCAGTAGTAGACAGGGGAACACTGAAGCTTTCTTT	CASSRQGNTEAFF	TRBV19	TRBD1	NA	TRBJ1-1
TGTGCCAGCTCCCGCGACAGAAATGAAAAACTGTTTTTT	CASSRDRNEKLFF	TRBV18	NA	NA	TRBJ1-4
TGTGCCAGTAGTATAGCGAAGGGGCCGCCCCAGCATTTT	CASSIAKGPPQHF	TRBV19	NA	NA	TRBJ1-5
TGCGCCAGCAGTCAACCCCCGGGCAGGGTAAGCCATGGGACCTTTTACACCATATATTTT	CASSQPPGRVSHGTFYTIYF	TRBV23-1	NA	NA	TRBJ1-3
TGCGCCAGCAGCTTGGTCCAGCGGGGCCTCACAGATACGCAGTATTTT	CASSLVQRGLTDTQYF	TRBV5-1	TRBD2	NA	TRBJ2-3
TGTGCCAGCAGTCGGGACAGGGCCTACGAGCAGTACTTC	CASSRDRAYEQYF	TRBV5-4	TRBD1	few	TRBJ2-7
TGCGCCAGCAGCTTGGAGCGCGGGACTGACTATGGCTACACCTTC	CASSLERGTDYGYTF	TRBV5-1	NA	NA	TRBJ1-2
TGCGCCAGCAGCTTTTACAGCTCCTACAATGAGCAGTTCTTC	CASSFYSSYNEQFF	TRBV5-1	NA	NA	TRBJ2-1
TGTGCCAGCAGCTTGCAGGGCGGCGAGCAGTACTTC	CASSLQGGEQYF	TRBV5-8	NA	once	TRBJ2-7
TGTGCCAGCAGCTCCCAGGGGGTCAATCAGCCCCAGCATTTT	CASSSQGVNQPQHF	TRBV7-8	TRBD1	NA	TRBJ1-5
TGTGCCAGCAGCTTAGGAGGGTTGGGCACTGAAGCTTTCTTT	CASSLGGLGTEAFF	TRBV7-9	NA	once	TRBJ1-1
TGTGCCAGCAGGAACGATCTGAACACTGAAGCTTTCTTT	CASRNDLNTEAFF	TRBV27	NA	NA	TRBJ1-1
TGTGCCAGCAGCTTTGGTAGGGAAACATCTGCCACCTACGAGCAGTACTTC	CASSFGRETSATYEQYF	TRBV7-9	NA	NA	TRBJ2-7
TGTGCCAGCAGCTTAGCGCAAGGGGGCAGGGCCGAGCAGTACTTC	CASSLAQGGRAEQYF	TRBV7-9	TRBD1	NA	TRBJ2-7
TGTGCCAGTAGTATGTGGGGGCAGCCTGAAGCTTTCTTT	CASSMWGQPEAFF	TRBV19	NA	NA	TRBJ1-1
TGCGCCAGCAGCTTGAATCCTAGCGGGAGACAAGAGACCCAGTACTTC	CASSLNPSGRQETQYF	TRBV5-1	TRBD2	NA	TRBJ2-5
TGTGCCAGCAGTTACTCATCCGGGACCGGCACAGATACGCAGTATTTT	CASSYSSGTGTDTQYF	TRBV6-2/TRBV6-3	NA	NA	TRBJ2-3
TGTGCCATCAGTGAGCTAGGGGCCGGGTATGGCTACACCTTC	CAISELGAGYGYTF	TRBV10-3	NA	NA	TRBJ1-2
TGCGCCAGCAGCCAAGGTTTGTTCCAAAACACTGAAGCTTTCTTT	CASSQGLFQNTEAFF	TRBV4-1	NA	NA	TRBJ1-1
TGCAGCGCTGATAAGGGGGCGCATGGCTACACCTTC	CSADKGAHGYTF	TRBV29-1	TRBD1	NA	TRBJ1-2
TGCGCCAGCAGCTTGGAGACTAGCGGGGGGTGGATATACACCGGGGAGCTGTTTTTT	CASSLETSGGWIYTGELFF	TRBV5-1	TRBD2	NA	TRBJ2-2
TGCGCCAGCAGCCAAGATTGGTGGGACCCCTCCTACGAGCAGTACTTC	CASSQDWWDPSYEQYF	TRBV4-3	NA	NA	TRBJ2-7
TGTGCCAGCAGCGTTCGAGACATCTCCTACAATGAGCAGTTCTTC	CASSVRDISYNEQFF	TRBV9	NA	NA	TRBJ2-1
TGTGCCAGCAGTCTAAACACTCCCCGAGGCGCCAAAAACATTCAGTACTTC	CASSLNTPRGAKNIQYF	TRBV27	NA	NA	TRBJ2-4
TGTGCCAGCAGCCGCCGACTAGCGGGAGTGGTCACCGGGGAGCTGTTTTTT	CASSRRLAGVVTGELFF	TRBV3-1/TRBV3-2	TRBD2	NA	TRBJ2-2
TGTGCCAGCAGTTACTCAGCCTCCGGAAACACCATATATTTT	CASSYSASGNTIYF	TRBV6-6	NA	NA	TRBJ1-3